The next 13 T cell receptor beta chains were all read from a single sample in a study of blood T cell repertoires in COVID-19. Sequenced by immunoSEQ multiplex PCR; TCRdb stores in-frame clones only, minus some. The sample lists around 83,000 clones, about 87% occurring once. Sample: peripheral blood. These receptors originate from an elderly man with active or convalescent COVID-19.

As DNA, the CDR3 is TGTGCCAGCGTTAGACTAGCGACAAATGAGCAGTTCTTC. This gives the protein CASVRLATNEQFF. The chain couples TRBV28 to TRBJ2-1; TRBD2 aligns across 8 bases. This CDR3 is 13 amino acids long. Germline lookup yields CDR1 MDHEN and CDR2 SYDVKM. The ends lost 8 bases at V and 7 bases at J; junction bases unmatched: 7.

The count of this clone is one. J is TRBJ2-3 and V is TRBV5-1; D possibly corresponds to TRBD1 (6 bases). Germline V CDR1 and CDR2: SGHRS, YFSETQ. This CDR3 has 15 amino acids. Trimming pared 4 bases from V and 0 bases from J, leaving 12 bases between. DNA for the CDR3: TGCGCCAGCAGCCCCCGGACAGAGAGCACAGATACGCAGTATTTT. It codes for CASSPRTESTDTQYF.

As DNA, the CDR3 is TGTGCCAGCAGCCGGACAGGAGCTGGAAACACCATATATTTT. Translating gives CASSRTGAGNTIYF. The chain is built from TRBV11-2 and TRBJ1-3, with 7 bases fitting TRBD1. Per the germline V gene, CDR1 is SGHAT and CDR2 is FQNNGV. The CDR3 runs to 14 residues. J was trimmed by 2 bases and V by 5 bases; bases with no gene match: 3.

The CDR3 DNA is TGCGCCAGCAGCTTAGGGGACAAGGAAACTCAGATCTATGGCTACACCTTC. This sequence encodes CASSLGDKETQIYGYTF. The rearrangement uses TRBV5-1 and TRBJ1-2; tentative D call: TRBD1 (6 bases). Germline V gene sequence: CDR1 SGHRS, CDR2 YFSETQ. With 2 bases removed from V and 4 bases from J, the gap between germline ends came to 21 bases. This CDR3 spans 17 amino acids.

The genes are TRBV28 and TRBJ1-2; 8 positions match TRBD1. V gave up 6 bases and J gave up 4 bases; unmatched junction bases: 16. Germline CDR1 MDHEN, CDR2 SYDVKM. This CDR3 comprises 17 residues. The DNA for the CDR3 is TGTGCCAGCAGGCGCGCCTACTACAGGGGGTCTACCTATGGCTACACCTTC. This gives the protein CASRRAYYRGSTYGYTF.

The chain couples TRBV19 to TRBJ2-1, with 9 bases that match TRBD2. Germline V gene data show CDR1 as LNHDA and CDR2 as SQIVND (reference sequence). The CDR3 spans 17 residues. Trimming took 6 bases from V and 0 from J; bases not matched to a gene: 9. The CDR3 DNA follows: TGTGCCAGTAGAGATAGCGGGAGCTTAAGCTCCTACAATGAGCAGTTCTTC. Residues: CASRDSGSLSSYNEQFF.

This clone was seen a handful of times. The chain is built from TRBV10-3 and TRBJ2-2, with 9 bases identical to TRBD1. The V segment lost 9 bases and the J segment 5 bases; nucleotides outside the gene matches: 7. This CDR3 is built from 14 residues. Germline CDR1 ENHRY, CDR2 SYGVKD. Written as DNA, the CDR3 is TGTGCCATACAATGGGGACAGGGAACCGGGGAGCTGTTTTTT. This sequence encodes CAIQWGQGTGELFF.

The chain joins TRBV24-1 to TRBJ2-1; D gene unclear. The CDR3 is made up of 14 amino acids. V lost 6 bases to trimming and J lost 0 bases, with 8 bases between them. The germline gives CDR1 KGHDR, CDR2 SFDVKD. CDR3 bases: TGTGCCACCAGTCCCCGTTCCTCCTACAATGAGCAGTTCTTC. Protein product: CATSPRSSYNEQFF.

V and J are TRBV5-1 and TRBJ2-3, with TRBD2 matching over 10 bases. The trim removed 0 bases at V and 2 bases at J, leaving 3 bases unmatched. In germline, CDR1 is SGHRS, CDR2 YFSETQ. The CDR3 has 16 amino acids. Here the CDR3 reads CASSLGLAGLTDTQYF. The CDR3 DNA follows: TGCGCCAGCAGCTTGGGACTAGCGGGCCTCACAGATACGCAGTATTTT.

V usage is TRBV2 and J usage is TRBJ2-1, with D possibly matching TRBD2 (6 bases). The CDR3 sequence is 13 residues long. Trimming removed 6 bases from V and 15 bases from J, with 21 bases in between. Germline lookup yields CDR1 SNHLY and CDR2 FYNNEI. In DNA form, the CDR3 reads TGTGCCAGCAGGTTGGAGGGGACGGGGAGTCCGTTCTTC. Amino acids: CASRLEGTGSPFF.

CDR3 loop: CAEAGDEAFF. The CDR3 DNA follows: TGTGCTGAGGCGGGGGACGAGGCTTTCTTT. The V and J genes are TRBV19 and TRBJ1-1; TRBD1 is a possible D gene (5 bases). The CDR3 length is 10 residues. Germline V gene lookup returns CDR1 LNHDA and CDR2 SQIVND (reference sequence).

V usage is TRBV7-9 and J usage is TRBJ1-2, with D perhaps matching TRBD1 (5 bases). The germline gives CDR1 SEHNR, CDR2 FQNEAQ (reference sequence). V gave up 5 bases and J gave up 3 bases, with 10 bases separating them. There are 13 residues in the CDR3. CDR3 sequence reads: CASSLPQDYGYTF. In DNA, the CDR3 is TGTGCCAGCAGCCTACCACAGGACTATGGCTACACCTTC.

V gene TRBV24-1 combines with J gene TRBJ1-2, with D tentatively TRBD1 (5 bases). The CDR3 extends over 16 amino acids. Germline loops: CDR1 KGHDR, CDR2 SFDVKD. V shed 2 bases and J shed 7 bases, with 19 bases lying between them. DNA for the CDR3: TGTGCCACCAGTGATTCGGCCGCGACAGTCCTCGGTGGCTACACCTTC. Translated: CATSDSAATVLGGYTF.